This record concerns one T cell receptor (beta chain) sequence. The antigen is not known. This entry is derived from a study of shared clonotypes between healthy human individuals. Study overall: Each donor's CD4 naive and CD4 memory cells filled three plates apiece, CD8 naive two, and CD8 memory one.

CDR1 and CDR2 (germline): SGDLS, YYNGEE. V shed 3 bases, J shed 0 bases, and the junction held 10 bases outside the gene matches. This CDR3 has 18 amino acids. TCRdb keeps only in-frame clones here, not all; method: immunoSEQ multiplex PCR. Of approximately 1,000,000 clones in the sample, about 80% were seen once. Findings of the study overall: The genetic and exposure-history diversity represented was limited by few donors.

In the CD4+ fraction, cells were divided into CD45RA+ naive and CD45RA-negative memory subsets. Sequencing used memory CD4+ T cells from PBMCs. The subset: CD45RA-negative fraction. The chain has TRBV9 and TRBJ2-1; 9 nucleotides match TRBD2. This TCR was recovered from a man between 18 and 29 years old in good health. Some clones in this sample may be carry-over from other donors' samples. In DNA form, the CDR3 reads TGTGCCAGCAGCGAGTGGGCGGGAGGGCCTTCCTCCTACAATGAGCAGTTCTTC. It yields the protein CASSEWAGGPSSYNEQFF.